What follows are 22 T cell receptor beta chains derived from one specimen sequenced in a study of cytomegalovirus exposure and HLA in healthy donors. It was with 60 Vbeta and 13 Jbeta primers that the PCR ran. This table comes from immunoSEQ multiplex PCR, and its TCRdb copy is limited to in-frame clones, with some not included. The top ten clones hold more than 7% of a sample with 45,000 to 60,000 clones, about 78% of them seen once. Sequencing was done on a sample of PBMCs. Every receptor here comes from a man aged 30 to 45 in good health and CMV-seropositive.

This rearrangement joins TRBV7-6 to TRBJ1-1, with 7 positions matching TRBD1. J gave up 4 bases and V 6 bases, and 2 bases lay outside the gene matches. Germline V gene data show CDR1 as SGHVS and CDR2 as FNYEAQ. The CDR3 totals 12 residues. Here the CDR3 DNA reads TGTGCCAGCAGTTCAGGGGGCACTGAAGCTTTCTTT. Its protein is CASSSGGTEAFF.

This clone was detected a few times. The chain combines TRBV2 with TRBJ2-7, with D perhaps matching TRBD2 (6 bases). Germline lookup yields CDR1 SNHLY and CDR2 FYNNEI. The CDR3 has 12 residues. With 4 bases removed from V and 6 bases from J, the gap between germline ends came to 10 bases. The CDR3 region is CASSGGLTEQYF. In nucleotides, the CDR3 is TGTGCCAGCAGTGGAGGACTAACCGAGCAGTACTTC. Full variable domain (missing parts from reference TRBV2 and TRBJ2-7): EPEVTQTPSHQVTQMGQEVILRCVPISNHLYFYWYRQILGQKVEFLVSFYNNEISEKSEIFDDQFSVERPDGSNFTLKIRSTKLEDSAMYFCASSGGLTEQYFGPGTRLTVT.

This clone was seen a few times. The V gene is TRBV7-2, the J gene TRBJ2-3; D remains ambiguous. V gave up 2 bases and J gave up 6 bases, with 9 bases separating them. This CDR3 has 13 residues. Germline loops: CDR1 SGHTA, CDR2 FQGNSA. Here the CDR3 DNA reads TGTGCCAGCAGCTTAATCGGTTTTGATACGCAGTATTTT. Translating gives CASSLIGFDTQYF.

This clone came up once. The CDR3 loop is CASSFLGQRTDTQYF. The DNA for the CDR3 is TGCGCCAGCAGCTTTCTCGGACAGCGCACAGATACGCAGTATTTT. The chain has TRBV5-1 and TRBJ2-3; tentatively, D is TRBD1 (6 bases). The CDR3 is 15 amino acids. Trimming took off 2 bases at V and 1 base at J, with 11 bases between the two ends. Germline loops: CDR1 SGHRS, CDR2 YFSETQ.

The V call is TRBV9, the J call TRBJ2-2; TRBD2 matches 14 bases. There are 19 residues in the CDR3. The V and J ends lost 4 bases and 4 bases, in that order; junction bases with no gene match: 12. The V gene's germline CDR1 is SGDLS and CDR2 YYNGEE. This CDR3 reads CASSQLEGLAGGPTGELFF. In nucleotides, the CDR3 is TGTGCCAGCAGCCAGCTCGAAGGACTAGCGGGGGGACCCACCGGGGAGCTGTTTTTT.

J is TRBJ1-1 and V is TRBV20-1; no reliable D call. Germline V CDR1 and CDR2: DFQATT, SNEGSKA (reference sequence). Trimming cost V 5 bases and J 1 base, with 5 bases left between them. There are 11 residues in the CDR3. Written as DNA, the CDR3 is TGCAGTGCTTTGAGGAACACTGAAGCTTTCTTT. It translates to CSALRNTEAFF.

This clone was observed a single time. The chain carries TRBV7-8 and TRBJ2-1; D ambiguous. CDR1 and CDR2 (germline): SGHVS, FQNEAQ. Trimming removed 0 bases at V and 6 bases at J, with 3 bases between. This CDR3 comprises 12 residues. In nucleotides, the CDR3 is TGTGCCAGCAGCTTAGCTATCAATGAGCAGTTCTTC. The encoded protein is CASSLAINEQFF.

The chain carries TRBV19 and TRBJ2-1; a weak D match, TRBD1 (6 bases). The CDR3 contains 13 residues. V was shortened by 11 bases and J by 3 bases, with 14 bases between the two germline ends. CDR1 is LNHDA and CDR2 is SQIVND in the germline V gene (reference sequence). As DNA, the CDR3 is TGTGCCTCAAAGGGACACAACTACAATGAGCAGTTCTTC. Protein: CASKGHNYNEQFF.

This sequence joins TRBV6-6 and TRBJ2-7, with TRBD2 as a possible D gene (6 bases). This CDR3 contains 14 residues. The V end was cut by 5 bases, the J end by 4 bases, with 15 bases between. Germline V gene sequence: CDR1 MNHNY, CDR2 SVGAGI (reference sequence). CDR3 nucleotides: TGTGCCAGCAGTCCCAAGGGGACTCGGTACGAGCAGTACTTC. It translates to CASSPKGTRYEQYF.

This clone was recorded only once. This chain uses TRBV7-3 with TRBJ2-3; 9 positions agree with TRBD2. Germline-derived CDR1 and CDR2 are SGHTA and FQGTGA. There are 16 residues in the CDR3. V shed 1 base, J shed 2 bases, and the junction held 4 bases outside the gene matches. The CDR3: CASSLRPSGNTDTQYF. CDR3 DNA sequence: TGTGCCAGCAGCTTAAGGCCTAGCGGGAACACAGATACGCAGTATTTT.

This chain joins TRBV19 and TRBJ1-5; no definite D call. The CDR3 consists of 14 residues. Germline loops: CDR1 LNHDA, CDR2 SQIVND (reference sequence). The V end lost 1 base, the J end lost 4 bases, and 8 bases lay between the germline ends. CDR3 sequence reads: CASSIGSGNQPQHF. The DNA for the CDR3 is TGTGCCAGTAGTATAGGTTCAGGTAATCAGCCCCAGCATTTT.

The V call is TRBV7-3, the J call TRBJ2-1, with TRBD1 as a possible D gene (6 bases). Trimming stripped 1 base from V and 10 bases from J, with 11 bases between. This CDR3 spans 13 amino acids. Germline lookup yields CDR1 SGHTA and CDR2 FQGTGA. This CDR3 reads CASSLSRGKEQFF. CDR3 bases: TGTGCCAGCAGCTTAAGCAGGGGAAAAGAGCAGTTCTTC.

This clone was detected once. This chain links TRBV7-8 with TRBJ1-1, with a tentative D call TRBD1 (6 bases). This CDR3 has 15 residues. The V end lost 3 bases, the J end lost 4 bases, and 15 bases lay between the germline ends. Germline V gene lookup returns CDR1 SGHVS and CDR2 FQNEAQ. The CDR3 DNA sequence: TGTGCCAGCAGCTTCGGGACACAGGGATCCACTGAAGCTTTCTTT. It specifies CASSFGTQGSTEAFF.

This clone was seen a handful of times. This chain links TRBV7-2 with TRBJ1-5; D is unresolved. V was cut by 5 bases and J by 3 bases, with 5 bases left in between. Germline CDR1 reads SGHTA; CDR2 reads FQGNSA. There are 12 residues in the CDR3. The CDR3, as DNA: TGTGCCAGCAGCACAACCAATCAGCCCCAGCATTTT. It yields the protein CASSTTNQPQHF.

The chain carries TRBV27 and TRBJ2-6; D not resolved. The CDR3 is 17 amino acids. Looked up from germline, CDR1 is MNHEY and CDR2 is SMNVEV (reference sequence). Deletions cut 2 bases from V and 0 bases from J, with 11 bases between. CDR3 protein: CASSLLQKSSGANVLTF. The CDR3 DNA follows: TGTGCCAGCAGTTTACTCCAGAAAAGCTCTGGGGCCAACGTCCTGACTTTC. The whole variable domain, remainder taken from reference TRBV27 and TRBJ2-6, is EAQVTQNPRYLITVTGKKLTVTCSQNMNHEYMSWYRQDPGLGLRQIYYSMNVEVTDKGDVPEGYKVSRKEKRNFPLILESPSPNQTSLYFCASSLLQKSSGANVLTFGAGSRLTVL.

The chain couples TRBV28 to TRBJ1-2; D ambiguous. The germline V gene encodes CDR1 MDHEN and CDR2 SYDVKM. This CDR3 has 12 residues. V was trimmed by 1 base and J by 8 bases, leaving 8 bases between them. CDR3 protein: CASSLFGGGYTF. DNA of the CDR3: TGTGCCAGCAGTTTATTTGGAGGGGGCTACACCTTC.

The chain joins TRBV5-6 to TRBJ2-4; TRBD2 matches at 8 bases. The CDR3 has 16 residues. V shed 4 bases, J shed 6 bases, and the junction held 12 bases outside the gene matches. Germline loops: CDR1 SGHDT, CDR2 YYEEEE. The CDR3 here is CASSPGGAGARNIQYF. CDR3 DNA: TGTGCCAGCAGCCCCGGGGGGGCAGGGGCGAGAAACATTCAGTACTTC. Filled out from reference TRBV5-6 and TRBJ2-4, the complete variable domain reads DAGVTQSPTHLIKTRGQQVTLRCSPKSGHDTVSWYQQALGQGPQFIFQYYEEEERQRGNFPDRFSGHQFPNYSSELNVNALLLGDSALYLCASSPGGAGARNIQYFGAGTRLSVL.

The sample holds one count of this clone. The chain recombines TRBV27 with TRBJ2-7; TRBD1 might be the D (7 bases). The DNA end favors TRBJ2-1, so the J call may be wrong. Germline assignment: CDR1 MNHEY and CDR2 SMNVEV (reference sequence). The CDR3 spans 16 residues. CDR3 coding DNA: TGTGCCAGCAGTTTACTTGCGGGGACAGATTACAATGAGCAGTTCTTC. Translated, it gives CASSLLAGTDYNEQFF.

The chain joins TRBV6-5 to TRBJ1-1; D is possibly TRBD1 (6 bases). Germline lookup yields CDR1 MNHEY and CDR2 SVGAGI. The V end lost 8 bases, the J end lost 1 base, and 17 bases lay between the germline ends. The CDR3 loop spans 15 amino acids. The CDR3 here is CASATPTTGNTEAFF. The CDR3 DNA sequence: TGTGCCAGCGCAACACCTACGACAGGGAACACTGAAGCTTTCTTT.

The rearrangement uses TRBV5-8 and TRBJ1-1, with a tentative D call TRBD1 (6 bases). The CDR3 has 15 amino acids. The V end was cut by 1 base, the J end by 4 bases, with 14 bases between. The V gene's germline CDR1 is SGHTS and CDR2 YDEGEE. This CDR3 reads CASSLNRGTSTEAFF. In DNA, the CDR3 is TGTGCCAGCAGCTTGAATAGGGGGACGAGCACTGAAGCTTTCTTT.

This clone occurred a few times. The V gene is TRBV7-2, the J gene TRBJ1-1; a possible D gene is TRBD1 (6 bases). This CDR3 is built from 13 residues. V was pared by 6 bases and J by 4 bases, with 12 bases between. CDR1 SGHTA and CDR2 FQGNSA come from the germline V gene. This CDR3 reads CASRPQGFTEAFF. CDR3 coding DNA: TGTGCCAGCAGACCACAGGGCTTCACTGAAGCTTTCTTT.

The J gene is TRBJ2-7, the V gene TRBV19; 7 bases are a match to TRBD1. The germline V gene encodes CDR1 LNHDA and CDR2 SQIVND (reference sequence). V lost 8 bases and J lost 2; bases outside the gene matches: 6. This CDR3 region has 13 residues. The CDR3 reads CASRGQATYEQYF. In DNA, the CDR3 is TGTGCCAGTCGAGGACAGGCGACCTACGAGCAGTACTTC.